A single sample is the source of the 27 T cell receptor beta chains below, sequenced in a study of T cells in Graves' hyperthyroidism and ophthalmopathy. Amplification yielded TCR beta CDR3 regions, with RNA transcripts as the source. HTBI primers were employed in a first-round RT-PCR of the TCR CDR3. TCRdb redid the calling of the multiplex PCR reads with MiXCR, one entry per CDR3 protein. The data contain 490,000 or so distinct CDR3 sequences, approximately 23% of them singletons. The specimen sequenced was blood. The receptors derive from a woman in her 70s with Graves' ophthalmopathy.

This clonotype has a handful of counts. The V gene is TRBV25-1, the J gene TRBJ2-1; 7 nucleotides agree with TRBD1. Germline CDR1 reads MGHDK; CDR2 reads SYGVNS. The CDR3 totals 14 residues. J gave up 9 bases and V 6 bases, and 11 bases lay outside the gene matches. The CDR3 loop is CASRFGQARSEQFF. The CDR3 DNA reads as TGTGCCAGCAGATTCGGACAGGCTCGTAGTGAGCAGTTCTTC.

The J gene is TRBJ1-2, the V gene TRBV20-1; maybe TRBD1 (6 bases). This CDR3 has 13 residues. Germline CDR1 reads DFQATT; CDR2 reads SNEGSKA (reference sequence). Trimming cost V 3 bases and J 8 bases, with 16 bases left between them. The CDR3 reads CSASKPGARGYTF. The CDR3 DNA sequence: TGCAGTGCTAGTAAGCCGGGGGCGAGGGGCTACACCTTC.

J is TRBJ2-1 and V is TRBV5-5; 11 nucleotides line up with TRBD1. This CDR3 is 16 amino acids long. Germline trimming cut 3 bases from V and 8 bases from J; bases unmatched to any gene: 10. CDR1 is SGHKS, CDR2 YYEKEE, per germline (reference sequence). CDR3: CASSWEDRGRLDEQFF. The CDR3 bases are TGTGCCAGCAGCTGGGAGGACAGGGGGCGTCTCGATGAGCAGTTCTTC.

The rearrangement joins TRBV12-3 or TRBV12-4 to TRBJ2-3; TRBD2 matches 13 bases. V gave up 7 bases and J gave up 1 base; unmatched junction bases: 8. This CDR3 has 17 amino acids. The CDR3 protein is CASTRTSGRGGTDTQYF. CDR3 bases: TGTGCCAGCACCCGGACTAGCGGGAGAGGGGGCACAGATACGCAGTATTTT.

This chain uses TRBV10-3 with TRBJ1-1, with TRBD1 matching 10 bases. Per germline, CDR1 ENHRY and CDR2 SYGVKD. J gave up 8 bases and V 6 bases, and 3 bases lay outside the gene matches. The CDR3 runs to 12 residues. CDR3 nucleotides: TGTGCCATCAGGGGGGACAGGGGAGAAGCTTTCTTT. It encodes CAIRGDRGEAFF.

The V gene is TRBV5-5, the J gene TRBJ1-2, with no clear D. Germline values: CDR1 SGHKS, CDR2 YYEKEE (reference sequence). The CDR3 runs to 14 residues. Between the trimmed V and J ends, which lost 0 bases and 3 bases, there was a span of 9 bases. The CDR3 DNA sequence: TGTGCCAGCAGCTTGGAACACTTTTACTATGGCTACACCTTC. Translation: CASSLEHFYYGYTF. The variable domain in full, completed from reference TRBV5-5 and TRBJ1-2, reads DAGVTQSPTHLIKTRGQQVTLRCSPISGHKSVSWYQQVLGQGPQFIFQYYEKEERGRGNFPDRFSARQFPNYSSELNVNALLLGDSALYLCASSLEHFYYGYTFGSGTRLTVV.

This clonotype came up many times. The chain is built from TRBV28 and TRBJ2-3; TRBD1 might be the D (5 bases). The CDR3 covers 15 residues. Germline-derived CDR1 and CDR2 are MDHEN and SYDVKM. The germline V and J ends were trimmed by 6 bases and 1 base, with 14 bases remaining between them. In nucleotides, the CDR3 is TGTGCCAGCAGCCCGTTGCAGGGCGGCACAGATACGCAGTATTTT. As protein: CASSPLQGGTDTQYF.

This clonotype was detected many times. The rearrangement links TRBV20-1 to TRBJ2-2; D unresolved. Germline V gene lookup returns CDR1 DFQATT and CDR2 SNEGSKA (reference sequence). Trimming pared 3 bases from V and 0 bases from J, leaving 8 bases between. The CDR3 runs 14 residues. CDR3 DNA sequence: TGCAGTGCTAGGGCCGGCGCGAACACCGGGGAGCTGTTTTTT. This gives the protein CSARAGANTGELFF.

In its sample, this clonotype was seen a few times. This chain uses TRBV6-5 with TRBJ2-2, with D hard to call. The V gene lost 0 bases and the J gene lost 4 bases, with 24 bases spanning the gap. Germline assignment: CDR1 MNHEY and CDR2 SVGAGI. This CDR3 is 20 amino acids long. DNA of the CDR3: TGTGCCAGCAGTTACTCGCTATACGAGCTCATAGGAGATGGCACCGGGGAGCTGTTTTTT. Its translation: CASSYSLYELIGDGTGELFF.

CDR3 loop: CASSQAWNTEAFF. CDR3 nucleotide sequence: TGCGCCAGCAGCCAAGCGTGGAACACTGAAGCTTTCTTT. The V call is TRBV4-3, the J call TRBJ1-1; D is unresolved. Germline V gene data show CDR1 as LGHNA and CDR2 as YSLEER. V shed 1 base and J shed 1 base, with 4 bases lying between them. The CDR3 covers 13 residues.

The table lists this clonotype with a few counts. The chain combines TRBV5-1 with TRBJ1-1; TRBD1 matches at 7 bases. The trim removed 2 bases at V and 1 base at J, leaving 11 bases unmatched. Germline V gene sequence: CDR1 SGHRS, CDR2 YFSETQ. The CDR3 runs to 17 residues. The CDR3 is CASSLDTLGQPNTEAFF. CDR3 coding DNA: TGCGCCAGCAGCTTAGACACTCTGGGACAGCCGAACACTGAAGCTTTCTTT.

On this clonotype itself: A much larger clone is a single base away; this may be a read error. The chain has TRBV30 and TRBJ1-2; 8 nucleotides line up with TRBD1. The V segment lost 3 bases and the J segment 4 bases; nucleotides outside the gene matches: 10. The germline CDR1 and CDR2 sequences are GTSNPN and SVGIG (reference sequence). There are 15 residues in the CDR3. CDR3 in amino acids: CAWRPRTGYSYGYTF. CDR3 nucleotide sequence: TGTGCCTGGAGGCCTAGGACAGGGTATTCCTATGGCTACACCTTC.

V is TRBV27 and J is TRBJ1-5; the D gene is possibly TRBD1 (5 bases). The V gene lost 5 bases and the J gene lost 1 base, with 15 bases spanning the gap. Germline CDR1 is MNHEY and CDR2 is SMNVEV (reference sequence). The length of the CDR3 is 16 residues. The CDR3 here is CASSPKGQFSNQPQHF. CDR3 sequence (DNA): TGTGCCAGCAGTCCAAAAGGACAATTCAGCAATCAGCCCCAGCATTTT.

This chain joins TRBV15 and TRBJ2-4; TRBD1 matches at 12 bases. The CDR3 extends over 17 amino acids. The germline V gene has CDR1 LNHNV and CDR2 YYDKDF (reference sequence). Unmatched junction bases numbered 4, after V lost 4 bases and J lost 0 bases. CDR3 nucleotide sequence: TGTGCCACCAGCACCCTGGGACAGGGGGCAGCCAAAAACATTCAGTACTTC. It yields the protein CATSTLGQGAAKNIQYF.

This clonotype has just a few counts. The V and J genes are TRBV20-1 and TRBJ1-1; unclear D gene. Germline loops: CDR1 DFQATT, CDR2 SNEGSKA (reference sequence). This CDR3 is 13 amino acids long. V was cut by 1 base and J by 4 bases, with 10 bases left in between. The CDR3 sequence: CSARARIGTEAFF. The CDR3 region has the DNA TGCAGTGCTAGAGCACGGATAGGCACTGAAGCTTTCTTT.

In this sample, this clonotype turned up many times. This chain uses TRBV28 with TRBJ1-4; the D gene is possibly TRBD1 (6 bases). The CDR3 is 17 amino acids. V shed 7 bases and J shed 2 bases, with 20 bases lying between them. Germline V lookup: CDR1 MDHEN, CDR2 SYDVKM. The CDR3 here is CASTKAGALPTNEKLFF. In DNA form, the CDR3 reads TGTGCCAGCACCAAGGCAGGGGCGCTCCCGACTAATGAAAAACTGTTTTTT.

Concerning this clonotype: Its ends do not fully match the called genes, so a read error is possible. The chain's CDR3 is CASRLAGTGLNYGYTF. For the CDR3, the DNA is TGTGCCAGCAGGTTGGCCGGGACAGGCCTTAACTATGGCTACACCTTC. The J gene is TRBJ1-2, the V gene TRBV5-6; 8 positions agree with TRBD1. Germline CDR1 and CDR2: SGHDT and YYEEEE. The CDR3 length is 16 residues.

The chain uses TRBV9 and TRBJ2-7, with no clear D. The CDR3 consists of 12 residues. Germline-derived CDR1 and CDR2 are SGDLS and YYNGEE. Trimming pared 0 bases from V and 2 bases from J, leaving 3 bases between. CDR3: CASSVDTYEQYF. CDR3 DNA sequence: TGTGCCAGCAGCGTAGACACCTACGAGCAGTACTTC.

This clonotype was seen many times. The chain recombines TRBV2 with TRBJ2-2; the D is unclear. Deletions cut 5 bases from V and 6 bases from J, with 1 base between. The CDR3 length is 10 residues. Germline CDR1 is SNHLY and CDR2 is FYNNEI. CDR3 DNA sequence: TGTGCCAGCAGTTCCGGGGAGCTGTTTTTT. As protein: CASSSGELFF.

In its sample, this clonotype was seen a few times. The genes are TRBV2 and TRBJ2-7, with TRBD2 matching 7 bases. V dropped 5 bases and J dropped 0; count of bases not matched to a gene: 7. Germline V CDR1 and CDR2: SNHLY, FYNNEI. CDR3 length: 15 amino acids. CDR3 loop: CASSPGTTSSYEQYF. The DNA for the CDR3 is TGTGCCAGCAGTCCCGGGACTACTAGCTCCTACGAGCAGTACTTC. The full variable domain, in which reference TRBV2 and TRBJ2-7 provide the parts outside the CDR3, is EPEVTQTPSHQVTQMGQEVILRCVPISNHLYFYWYRQILGQKVEFLVSFYNNEISEKSEIFDDQFSVERPDGSNFTLKIRSTKLEDSAMYFCASSPGTTSSYEQYFGPGTRLTVT.

The chain has TRBV3-1 and TRBJ2-1; 7 nucleotides align to TRBD2. The germline gives CDR1 LGHDT, CDR2 YNNKEL (reference sequence). The V and J ends lost 0 bases and 10 bases, in that order; junction bases with no gene match: 3. There are 13 residues in the CDR3. CDR3 residues: CASSQDPAGEQFF. For the CDR3, the DNA is TGTGCCAGCAGCCAAGATCCAGCGGGGGAGCAGTTCTTC.

The rearrangement joins TRBV7-2 to TRBJ2-2, with a weak D call TRBD2 (6 bases). CDR1 and CDR2 (germline): SGHTA, FQGNSA. Deletions cut 1 base from V and 4 bases from J, with 10 bases between. There are 15 residues in the CDR3. This CDR3 reads CASSLERERTGELFF. The CDR3 DNA sequence: TGTGCCAGCAGCTTAGAACGGGAGCGCACCGGGGAGCTGTTTTTT.

The chain is built from TRBV30 and TRBJ2-3; tentatively, D is TRBD2 (7 bases). Germline values: CDR1 GTSNPN, CDR2 SVGIG (reference sequence). This CDR3 is built from 15 residues. Trimming cost V 0 bases and J 2 bases, with 12 bases left between them. DNA for the CDR3: TGTGCCTGGAGTGTATGGGGGGGGGCCACAGATACGCAGTATTTT. It specifies CAWSVWGGATDTQYF.

This clonotype was recorded many times. The V call is TRBV6-2 or TRBV6-3, the J call TRBJ2-1; possibly TRBD2 for D (5 bases). The V end was cut by 2 bases, the J end by 0 bases, with 5 bases between. CDR3 length equals 14 residues. Germline loops: CDR1 MNHEY, CDR2 SVGEGT. CDR3 bases: TGTGCCAGCAGTTACGGGAGCTCCTACAATGAGCAGTTCTTC. Protein: CASSYGSSYNEQFF.

This clonotype has more than one count but fewer than ten. This chain connects TRBV12-3 or TRBV12-4 to TRBJ1-3; D remains ambiguous. The ends were cut back, 5 bases at V and 0 bases at J, with 11 bases in the middle. CDR3 length equals 15 residues. CDR3 nucleotides: TGTGCCAGCAGTCCCCGAGACCTCTCTGGAAACACCATATATTTT. Its protein is CASSPRDLSGNTIYF.

V usage is TRBV28 and J usage is TRBJ2-7, with D tentatively TRBD1 (6 bases). The germline V and J ends were trimmed by 6 bases and 3 bases, with 18 bases remaining between them. There are 15 residues in the CDR3. Germline CDR1 is MDHEN and CDR2 is SYDVKM. Here the CDR3 reads CASRNTGWPNYEQYF. The CDR3 DNA is TGTGCCAGCAGAAATACAGGGTGGCCGAACTACGAGCAGTACTTC.

Only a few counts were recorded for this clonotype. The genes are TRBV7-3 and TRBJ2-1; D assignment may be TRBD1 or TRBD2 (5 bases each). CDR3 length: 15 amino acids. Germline CDR1 reads SGHTA; CDR2 reads FQGTGA. V dropped 0 bases and J dropped 7 bases, with 13 bases sitting between them. In DNA form, the CDR3 reads TGTGCCAGCAGCTTAACCGGGGCACCCCGGAATGAGCAGTTCTTC. Translated: CASSLTGAPRNEQFF.